These 11 T cell receptor beta chains were all obtained from the same sample, sequenced in a study of blood T cell repertoires in COVID-19. The method was immunoSEQ multiplex PCR; TCRdb's version includes in-frame clones alone and lacks a portion of them. Among 200,000 to 300,000 clones listed, about 89% were seen once. Sequenced material: PBMCs or T cells enriched from blood (not recorded which). These receptors originate from a woman under 40 who had recovered from COVID-19.

The chain uses TRBV3-1 (or the pseudogene TRBV3-2) and TRBJ1-2; TRBD1 agrees at 9 bases. The junction had 6 bases not matched to a gene; V was cut back by 3 bases and J by 7 bases. CDR1 and CDR2 from the germline V gene are LGHDT and YNNKEL (reference sequence). The CDR3 is 14 amino acids. This CDR3 reads CASSHYRGQGGYTF. The CDR3 DNA reads TGTGCCAGCAGCCATTACAGGGGGCAGGGTGGCTACACCTTC.

The CDR3 nucleotides read TGCGCCAGCAGCCAAGATCCTAGCGGGGCCTCCTACAATGAGCAGTTCTTC. This sequence encodes CASSQDPSGASYNEQFF. This rearrangement joins TRBV4-1 to TRBJ2-1; 9 nucleotides agree with TRBD2. Germline assignment: CDR1 MGHRA and CDR2 YSYEKL. J gave up 0 bases and V 0 bases, and 3 bases lay outside the gene matches. The CDR3 loop spans 17 amino acids.

The rearrangement links TRBV5-1 to TRBJ2-5; 9 bases align to TRBD1. The CDR3 consists of 15 residues. With V trimmed by 6 bases and J by 1 base, 7 bases remained unmatched. CDR1 is SGHRS, CDR2 YFSETQ, per germline. The CDR3 reads CASTLDRGRQETQYF. The CDR3 bases are TGCGCCAGCACCCTGGACAGGGGACGCCAAGAGACCCAGTACTTC.

The chain employs TRBV5-1 and TRBJ2-1, with D possibly matching TRBD2 (6 bases). Trimming left V 7 bases short and J 7 bases short, with 21 bases between. The length of the CDR3 is 15 residues. The germline CDR1 and CDR2 sequences are SGHRS and YFSETQ. This chain's CDR3 is CASSPRGGNANEQFF. DNA for the CDR3: TGCGCCAGCTCTCCCCGGGGCGGGAATGCGAATGAGCAGTTCTTC.

The chain carries TRBV5-1 and TRBJ2-1; 9 positions agree with TRBD2. Germline values: CDR1 SGHRS, CDR2 YFSETQ. The CDR3 is 14 amino acids. Unmatched junction bases numbered 0, after V lost 0 bases and J lost 5 bases. CDR3: CASSLERGDNEQFF. CDR3 nucleotides: TGCGCCAGCAGCTTGGAGCGGGGGGACAATGAGCAGTTCTTC.

V and J are TRBV6-6 and TRBJ1-5, with unresolved D. CDR1 and CDR2 (germline): MNHNY, SVGAGI (reference sequence). V lost 7 bases and J 6 bases, leaving 13 bases between the germline ends. The CDR3 has 13 residues. The DNA for the CDR3 is TGTGCCAGCAACCTTCGCGGTCCTCAGCCCCAGCATTTT. Amino acid sequence: CASNLRGPQPQHF.

The chain recombines TRBV7-8 with TRBJ2-1, with 8 bases fitting TRBD1. The CDR3 consists of 15 residues. Germline assignment: CDR1 SGHVS and CDR2 FQNEAQ. Germline trimming cut 1 base from V and 9 bases from J; bases unmatched to any gene: 8. This CDR3 reads CASSLVGRGRGEQFF. CDR3 sequence (DNA): TGTGCCAGCAGCTTAGTGGGCAGGGGGCGCGGTGAGCAGTTCTTC.

CDR3 loop: CASSVQRTDINTEAFF. For the CDR3, the DNA is TGTGCCAGCAGCGTACAAAGGACAGATATAAACACTGAAGCTTTCTTT. V gene TRBV14 combines with J gene TRBJ1-1; D might be TRBD1 (6 bases). V shed 5 bases and J shed 2 bases, with 18 bases lying between them. Germline V gene lookup returns CDR1 SGHDN and CDR2 FVKESK. The CDR3 runs 16 residues.

The chain combines TRBV2 with TRBJ2-7, with unresolved D. This CDR3 has 13 amino acids. Between the trimmed V and J ends, which lost 2 bases and 2 bases, there was a span of 7 bases. Germline loops: CDR1 SNHLY, CDR2 FYNNEI. This CDR3 reads CASSEHPAYEQYF. Written as DNA, the CDR3 is TGTGCCAGCAGTGAACATCCGGCCTACGAGCAGTACTTC.

The chain joins TRBV30 to TRBJ1-5; a possible D gene is TRBD1 (5 bases). The CDR3 has 13 amino acids. The germline V gene encodes CDR1 GTSNPN and CDR2 SVGIG (reference sequence). Trimming pared 5 bases from V and 1 base from J, leaving 9 bases between. The CDR3 is CAWHDSSNQPQHF. The DNA for the CDR3 is TGTGCCTGGCACGACAGCAGCAATCAGCCCCAGCATTTT.

The chain joins TRBV6-5 to TRBJ2-6, with D possibly matching TRBD1 (6 bases). The CDR3 extends over 14 amino acids. V shed 1 base and J shed 12 bases, with 13 bases lying between them. The germline gives CDR1 MNHEY, CDR2 SVGAGI. The chain's CDR3 is CASSYYGTPVVLTF. The CDR3 region has the DNA TGTGCCAGCAGTTACTATGGGACACCGGTCGTCCTGACTTTC.